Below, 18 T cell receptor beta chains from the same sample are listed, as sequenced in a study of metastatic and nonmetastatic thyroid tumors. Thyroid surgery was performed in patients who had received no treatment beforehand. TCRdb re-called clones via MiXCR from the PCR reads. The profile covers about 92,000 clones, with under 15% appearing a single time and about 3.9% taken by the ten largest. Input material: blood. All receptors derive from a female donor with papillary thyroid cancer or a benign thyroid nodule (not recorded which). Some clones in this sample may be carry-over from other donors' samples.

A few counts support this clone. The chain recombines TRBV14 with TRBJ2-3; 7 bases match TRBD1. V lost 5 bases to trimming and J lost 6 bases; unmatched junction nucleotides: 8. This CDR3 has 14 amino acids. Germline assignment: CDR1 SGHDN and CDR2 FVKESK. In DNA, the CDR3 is TGTGCCAGCAGCACAGGGGCCTATTGGGATACGCAGTATTTT. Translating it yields CASSTGAYWDTQYF. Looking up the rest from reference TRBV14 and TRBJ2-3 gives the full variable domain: EAGVTQFPSHSVIEKGQTVTLRCDPISGHDNLYWYRRVMGKEIKFLLHFVKESKQDESGMPNNRFLAERTGGTYSTLKVQPAELEDSGVYFCASSTGAYWDTQYFGPGTRLTVL.

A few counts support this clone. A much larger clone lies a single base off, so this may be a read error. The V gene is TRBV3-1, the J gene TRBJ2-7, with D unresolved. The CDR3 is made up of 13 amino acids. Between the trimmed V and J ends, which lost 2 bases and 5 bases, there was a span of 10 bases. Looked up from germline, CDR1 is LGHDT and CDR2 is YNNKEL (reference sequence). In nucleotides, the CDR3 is TGTGCCAGCAGCCAATTATGGAACCACGAGCAGTACTTC. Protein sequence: CASSQLWNHEQYF.

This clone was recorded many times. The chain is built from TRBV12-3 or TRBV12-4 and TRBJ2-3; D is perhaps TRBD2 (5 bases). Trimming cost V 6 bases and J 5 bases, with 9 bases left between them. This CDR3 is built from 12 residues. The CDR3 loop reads CASSSEGDTQYF. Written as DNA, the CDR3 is TGTGCCAGCAGCTCAGAGGGAGATACGCAGTATTTT.

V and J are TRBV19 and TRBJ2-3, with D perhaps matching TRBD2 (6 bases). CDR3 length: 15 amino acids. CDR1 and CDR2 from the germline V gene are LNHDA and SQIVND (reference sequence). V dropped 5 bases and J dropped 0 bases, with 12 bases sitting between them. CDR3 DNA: TGTGCCAGTAGTGGACTATCAGAGAGCACAGATACGCAGTATTTT. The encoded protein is CASSGLSESTDTQYF. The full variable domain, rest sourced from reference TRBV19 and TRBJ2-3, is DGGITQSPKYLFRKEGQNVTLSCEQNLNHDAMYWYRQDPGQGLRLIYYSQIVNDFQKGDIAEGYSVSREKKESFPLTVTSAQKNPTAFYLCASSGLSESTDTQYFGPGTRLTVL.

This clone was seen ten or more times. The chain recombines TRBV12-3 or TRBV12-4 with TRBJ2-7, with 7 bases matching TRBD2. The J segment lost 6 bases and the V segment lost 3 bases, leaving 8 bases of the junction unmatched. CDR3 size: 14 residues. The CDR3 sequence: CASSFGGGAFEQYF. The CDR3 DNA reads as TGTGCCAGCAGTTTCGGCGGGGGTGCATTCGAGCAGTACTTC.

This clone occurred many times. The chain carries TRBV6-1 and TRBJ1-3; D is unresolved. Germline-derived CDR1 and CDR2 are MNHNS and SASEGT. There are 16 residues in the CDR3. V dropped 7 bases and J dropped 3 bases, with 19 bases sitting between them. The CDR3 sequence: CASTRGGLLGGNTIYF. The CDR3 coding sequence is TGTGCCAGCACTCGAGGAGGGCTTCTAGGTGGAAACACCATATATTTT.

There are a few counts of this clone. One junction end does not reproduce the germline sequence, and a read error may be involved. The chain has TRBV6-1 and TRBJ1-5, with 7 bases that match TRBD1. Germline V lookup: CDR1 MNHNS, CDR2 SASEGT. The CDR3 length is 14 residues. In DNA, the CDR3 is TGTGCCAGAAGGGCCAAGGGGGCGGGGCAGCGCCAGCATTTT. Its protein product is CARRAKGAGQRQHF.

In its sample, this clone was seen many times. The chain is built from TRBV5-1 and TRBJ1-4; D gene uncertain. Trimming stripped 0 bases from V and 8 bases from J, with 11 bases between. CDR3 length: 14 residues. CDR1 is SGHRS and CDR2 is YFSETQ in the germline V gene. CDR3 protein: CASSLALQGEKLFF. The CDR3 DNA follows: TGCGCCAGCAGCTTGGCCCTACAAGGCGAAAAACTGTTTTTT.

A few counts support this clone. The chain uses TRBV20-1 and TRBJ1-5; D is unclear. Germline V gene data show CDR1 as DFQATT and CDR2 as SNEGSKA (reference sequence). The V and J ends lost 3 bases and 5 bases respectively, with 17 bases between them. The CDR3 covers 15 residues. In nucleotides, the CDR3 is TGCAGTGCTAGTAGAGTGGTTCGTCGTGATCAGCCCCAGCATTTT. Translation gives CSASRVVRRDQPQHF.

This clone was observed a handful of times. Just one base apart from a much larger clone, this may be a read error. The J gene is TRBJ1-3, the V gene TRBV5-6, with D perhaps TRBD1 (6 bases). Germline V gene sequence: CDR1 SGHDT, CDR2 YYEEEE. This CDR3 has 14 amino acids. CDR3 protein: CANSFGGVGNTIYF. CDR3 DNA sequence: TGTGCCAACAGCTTTGGGGGCGTAGGGAACACCATATATTTT.

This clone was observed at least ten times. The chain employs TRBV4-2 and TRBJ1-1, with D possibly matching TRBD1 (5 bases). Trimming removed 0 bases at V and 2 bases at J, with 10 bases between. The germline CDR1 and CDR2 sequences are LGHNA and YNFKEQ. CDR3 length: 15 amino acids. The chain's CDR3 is CASSQEGQGNTEAFF. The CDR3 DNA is TGTGCCAGCAGCCAAGAGGGTCAGGGCAACACTGAAGCTTTCTTT.

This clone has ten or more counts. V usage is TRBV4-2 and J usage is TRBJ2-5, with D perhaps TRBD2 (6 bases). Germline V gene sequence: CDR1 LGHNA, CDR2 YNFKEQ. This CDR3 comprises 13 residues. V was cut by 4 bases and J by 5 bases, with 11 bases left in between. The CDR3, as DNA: TGTGCCAGCAGCCGGGGGGACGGGGAGACCCAGTACTTC. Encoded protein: CASSRGDGETQYF.

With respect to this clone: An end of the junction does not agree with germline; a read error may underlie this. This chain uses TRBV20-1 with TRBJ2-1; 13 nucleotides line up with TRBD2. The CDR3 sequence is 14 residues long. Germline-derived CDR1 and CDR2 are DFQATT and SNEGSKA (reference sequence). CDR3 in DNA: TGCAGTGCCACTAGCGGGGGGGCCCATGGCGAGCAGTTTTTC. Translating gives CSATSGGAHGEQFF.

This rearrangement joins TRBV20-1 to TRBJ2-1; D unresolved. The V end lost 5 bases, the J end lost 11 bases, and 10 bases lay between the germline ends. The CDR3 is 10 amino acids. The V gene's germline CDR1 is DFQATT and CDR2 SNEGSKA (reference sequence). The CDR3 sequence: CSAAAYQQFF. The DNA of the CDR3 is TGCAGTGCTGCTGCATACCAGCAGTTCTTC.

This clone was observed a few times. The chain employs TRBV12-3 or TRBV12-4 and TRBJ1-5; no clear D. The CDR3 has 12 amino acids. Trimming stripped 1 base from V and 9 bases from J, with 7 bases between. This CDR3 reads CASSLGWLPQHF. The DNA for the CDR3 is TGTGCCAGCAGTTTAGGATGGCTGCCCCAGCATTTT.

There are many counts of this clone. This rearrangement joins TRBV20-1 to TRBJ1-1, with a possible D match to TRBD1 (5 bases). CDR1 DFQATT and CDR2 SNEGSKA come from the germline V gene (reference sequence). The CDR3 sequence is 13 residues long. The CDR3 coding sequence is TGCAGCCCCTCATGGGGAGGGGACACTGAAGCTTTCTTT. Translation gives CSPSWGGDTEAFF.

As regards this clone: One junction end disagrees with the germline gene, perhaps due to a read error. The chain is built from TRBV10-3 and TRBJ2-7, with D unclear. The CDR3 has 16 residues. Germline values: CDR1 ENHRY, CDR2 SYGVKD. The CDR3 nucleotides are TGTGCCATCAGTGAGTCGCGACATCTCTACTCCTACAAGCAGTACTTC. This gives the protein CAISESRHLYSYKQYF.

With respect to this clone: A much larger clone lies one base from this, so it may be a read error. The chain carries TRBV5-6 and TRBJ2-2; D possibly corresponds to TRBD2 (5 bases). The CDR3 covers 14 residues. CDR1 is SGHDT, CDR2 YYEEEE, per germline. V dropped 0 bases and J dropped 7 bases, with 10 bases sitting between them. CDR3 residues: CASSLARGHGELFF. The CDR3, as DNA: TGTGCCAGCAGCTTGGCGAGAGGGCACGGGGAGCTGTTTTTT. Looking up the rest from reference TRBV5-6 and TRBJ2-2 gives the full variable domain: DAGVTQSPTHLIKTRGQQVTLRCSPKSGHDTVSWYQQALGQGPQFIFQYYEEEERQRGNFPDRFSGHQFPNYSSELNVNALLLGDSALYLCASSLARGHGELFFGEGSRLTVL.